This record looks at one TCR beta chain sequence and its context. Authors' data handling: Counts of nucleated cells, estimated from reference gene primer amplification, were obtained. This table comes from immunoSEQ multiplex PCR, and its TCRdb copy is limited to in-frame clones, with some not included. The DNA was the basis for D and trimming; V, J and clone size are from that table. The sample has roughly 73,000 clones, more than 90% seen once. The data belong to a study of blood T cell repertoires in COVID-19. The source of this sequence is a man over 45 with acute or convalescent COVID-19. The sequencing sample was made of peripheral blood.

CDR3 nucleotides: TGCGCCAGCAGCGCCGTGGGCGGGATCAATGAGCAGTTCTTC. Residues: CASSAVGGINEQFF. V usage is TRBV10-2 and J usage is TRBJ2-1; a possible D gene is TRBD2 (6 bases). The CDR3 is made up of 14 amino acids. V lost 6 bases, J lost 6 bases, and 15 bases lay in between. From germline, CDR1 is WSHSY and CDR2 SAAADI.